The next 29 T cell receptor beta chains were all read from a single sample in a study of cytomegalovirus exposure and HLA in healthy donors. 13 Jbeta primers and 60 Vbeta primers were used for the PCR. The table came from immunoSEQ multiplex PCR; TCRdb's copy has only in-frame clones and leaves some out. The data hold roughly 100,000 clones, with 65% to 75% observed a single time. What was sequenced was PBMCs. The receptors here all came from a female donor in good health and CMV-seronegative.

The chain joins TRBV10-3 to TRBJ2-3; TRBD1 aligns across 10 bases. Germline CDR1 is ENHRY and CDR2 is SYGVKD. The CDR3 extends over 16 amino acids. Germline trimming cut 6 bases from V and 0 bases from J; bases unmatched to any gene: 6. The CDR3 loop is CAIRPTGGPSTDTQYF. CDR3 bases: TGTGCCATCAGGCCGACAGGGGGCCCGAGCACAGATACGCAGTATTTT.

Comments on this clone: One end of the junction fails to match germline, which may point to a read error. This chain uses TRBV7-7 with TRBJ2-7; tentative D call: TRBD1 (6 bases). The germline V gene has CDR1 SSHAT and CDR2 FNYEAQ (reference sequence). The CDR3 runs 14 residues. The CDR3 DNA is TGTGCTAGCAGCTTAGTGTTGGACAGCCACGAGCAGTACTTC. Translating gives CASSLVLDSHEQYF.

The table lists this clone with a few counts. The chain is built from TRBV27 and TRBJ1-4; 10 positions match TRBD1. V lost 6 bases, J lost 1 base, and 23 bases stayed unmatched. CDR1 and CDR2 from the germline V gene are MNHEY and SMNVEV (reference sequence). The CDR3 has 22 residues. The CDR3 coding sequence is TGTGCCAGCAGGGGATCCCCAATCTCGACAGGGGGCAGCGGTGTAACTAATGAAAAACTGTTTTTT. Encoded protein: CASRGSPISTGGSGVTNEKLFF.

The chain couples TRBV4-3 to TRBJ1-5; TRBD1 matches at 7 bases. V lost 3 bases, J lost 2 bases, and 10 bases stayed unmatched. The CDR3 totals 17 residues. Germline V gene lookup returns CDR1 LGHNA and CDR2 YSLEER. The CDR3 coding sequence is TGCGCCAGCAGCCAGGCTCATGGACAGGCGGGCAATCAGCCCCAGCATTTT. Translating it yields CASSQAHGQAGNQPQHF.

The CDR3 DNA sequence: TGTGCCAGCAGCCAAGAGGTGGATCTGTTCTTC. Translated: CASSQEVDLFF. The gene calls are TRBV11-1 and TRBJ2-1; D not resolved. This CDR3 comprises 11 residues. Per germline, CDR1 SGHAT and CDR2 FQDESV (reference sequence). Trimming left V 5 bases short and J 15 bases short, with 14 bases between.

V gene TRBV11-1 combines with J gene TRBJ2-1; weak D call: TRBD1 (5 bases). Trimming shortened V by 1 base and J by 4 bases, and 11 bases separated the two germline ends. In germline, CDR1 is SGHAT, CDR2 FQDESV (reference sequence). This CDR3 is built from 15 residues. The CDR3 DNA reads TGTGCCAGCAGCTTAGGCCAGGGTATGTACAATGAGCAGTTCTTC. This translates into CASSLGQGMYNEQFF. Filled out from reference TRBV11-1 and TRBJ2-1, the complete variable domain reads EAEVAQSPRYKITEKSQAVAFWCDPISGHATLYWYRQILGQGPELLVQFQDESVVDDSQLPKDRFSAERLKGVDSTLKIQPAELGDSAMYLCASSLGQGMYNEQFFGPGTRLTVL.

CDR3 protein: CASSGLTTDTQYF. CDR3 coding DNA: TGTGCCAGCTCGGGACTTACCACAGATACGCAGTATTTT. This sequence joins TRBV19 and TRBJ2-3; possibly TRBD2 for D (6 bases). Germline values: CDR1 LNHDA, CDR2 SQIVND (reference sequence). The CDR3 is made up of 13 amino acids. With 9 bases removed from V and 2 bases from J, the gap between germline ends came to 12 bases.

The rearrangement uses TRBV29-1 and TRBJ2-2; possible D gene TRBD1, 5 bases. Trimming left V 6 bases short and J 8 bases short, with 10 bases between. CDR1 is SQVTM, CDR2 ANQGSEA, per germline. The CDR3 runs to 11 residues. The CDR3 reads CSVSRTGELFF. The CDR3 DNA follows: TGCAGCGTCTCTCGGACAGGGGAGCTGTTTTTT.

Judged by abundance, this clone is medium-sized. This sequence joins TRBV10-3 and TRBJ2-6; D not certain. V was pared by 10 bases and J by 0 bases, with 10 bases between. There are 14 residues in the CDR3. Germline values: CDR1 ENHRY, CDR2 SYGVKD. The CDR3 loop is CATPIYSGANVLTF. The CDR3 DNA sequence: TGTGCCACTCCTATTTACTCTGGGGCCAACGTCCTGACTTTC.

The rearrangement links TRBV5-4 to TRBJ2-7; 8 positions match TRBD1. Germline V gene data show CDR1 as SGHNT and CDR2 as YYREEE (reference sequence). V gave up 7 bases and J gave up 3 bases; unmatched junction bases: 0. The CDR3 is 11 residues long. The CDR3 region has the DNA TGTGCCAGCGGACAGGGCTACGAGCAGTACTTC. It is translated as CASGQGYEQYF.

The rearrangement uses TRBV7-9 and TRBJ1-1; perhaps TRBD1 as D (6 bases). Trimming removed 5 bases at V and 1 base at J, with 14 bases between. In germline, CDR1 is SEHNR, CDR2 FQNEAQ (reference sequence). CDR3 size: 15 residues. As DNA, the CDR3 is TGTGCCAGCAGCCGGGGGGCAGTTGCGAACACTGAAGCTTTCTTT. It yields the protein CASSRGAVANTEAFF.

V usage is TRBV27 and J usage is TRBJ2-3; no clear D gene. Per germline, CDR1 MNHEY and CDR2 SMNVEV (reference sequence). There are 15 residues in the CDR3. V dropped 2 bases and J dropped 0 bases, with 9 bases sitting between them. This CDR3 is CASSLLRGSTDTQYF. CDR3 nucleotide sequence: TGTGCCAGCAGTTTACTACGCGGCAGCACAGATACGCAGTATTTT.

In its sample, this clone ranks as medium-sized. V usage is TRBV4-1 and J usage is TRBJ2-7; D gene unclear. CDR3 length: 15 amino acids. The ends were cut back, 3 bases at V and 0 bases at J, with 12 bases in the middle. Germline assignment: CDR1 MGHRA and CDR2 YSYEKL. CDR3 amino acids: CASSQLASNSYEQYF. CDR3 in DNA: TGCGCCAGCAGCCAGCTCGCCTCTAACTCCTACGAGCAGTACTTC.

CDR3 sequence (DNA): TGTGCCAGTAGTCAGGGGCAGTTCCTCTACGAGCAGTACTTC. This translates into CASSQGQFLYEQYF. The chain employs TRBV19 and TRBJ2-5; D possibly corresponds to TRBD1 (6 bases). The closer fit of TRBJ2-7 to the DNA end suggests the J call may be wrong. CDR1 and CDR2 from the germline V gene are LNHDA and SQIVND (reference sequence). The CDR3 sequence is 14 residues long.

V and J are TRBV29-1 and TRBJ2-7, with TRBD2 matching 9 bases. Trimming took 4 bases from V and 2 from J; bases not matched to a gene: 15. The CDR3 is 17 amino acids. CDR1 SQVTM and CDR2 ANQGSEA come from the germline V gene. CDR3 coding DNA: TGCAGCGTTGTCGGGTTCGGGAGTAGCGGGAGAACCTACGAGCAGTACTTC. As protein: CSVVGFGSSGRTYEQYF.

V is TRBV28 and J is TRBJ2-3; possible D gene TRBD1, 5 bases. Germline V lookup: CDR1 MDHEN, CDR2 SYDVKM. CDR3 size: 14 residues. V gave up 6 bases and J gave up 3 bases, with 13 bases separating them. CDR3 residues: CASSTLKGTDTQYF. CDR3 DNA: TGTGCCAGCAGCACGCTCAAGGGGACAGATACGCAGTATTTT.

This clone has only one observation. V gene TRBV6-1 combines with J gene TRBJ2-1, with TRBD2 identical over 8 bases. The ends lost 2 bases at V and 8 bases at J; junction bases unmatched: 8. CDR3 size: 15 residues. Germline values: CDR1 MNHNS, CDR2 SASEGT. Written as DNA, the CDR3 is TGTGCCAGCAGTGAACCGGGACTAGGAGGCTATGAGCAGTTCTTC. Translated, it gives CASSEPGLGGYEQFF.

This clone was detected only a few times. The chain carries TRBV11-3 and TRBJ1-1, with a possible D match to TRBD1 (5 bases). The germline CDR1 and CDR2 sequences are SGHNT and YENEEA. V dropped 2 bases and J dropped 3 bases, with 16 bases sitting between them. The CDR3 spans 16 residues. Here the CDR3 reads CASSLFLRGGDTEAFF. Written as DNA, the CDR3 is TGTGCCAGCAGCTTATTTTTGCGGGGAGGGGACACTGAAGCTTTCTTT.

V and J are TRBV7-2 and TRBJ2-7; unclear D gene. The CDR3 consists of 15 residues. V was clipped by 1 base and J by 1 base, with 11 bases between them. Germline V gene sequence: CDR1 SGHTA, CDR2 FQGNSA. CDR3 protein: CASSLDLSASYEQYF. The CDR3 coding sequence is TGTGCCAGCAGCTTAGATTTGAGCGCGTCCTACGAGCAGTACTTC.

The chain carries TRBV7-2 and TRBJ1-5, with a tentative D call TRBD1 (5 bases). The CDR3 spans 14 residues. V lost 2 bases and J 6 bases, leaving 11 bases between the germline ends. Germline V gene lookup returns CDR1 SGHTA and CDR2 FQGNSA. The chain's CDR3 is CASSLITGGQPQHF. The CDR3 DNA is TGTGCCAGCAGCTTAATTACAGGCGGTCAGCCCCAGCATTTT. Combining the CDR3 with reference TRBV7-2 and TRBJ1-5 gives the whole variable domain GAGVSQSPSNKVTEKGKDVELRCDPISGHTALYWYRQSLGQGLEFLIYFQGNSAPDKSGLPSDRFSAERTGGSVSTLTIQRTQQEDSAVYLCASSLITGGQPQHFGDGTRLSIL.

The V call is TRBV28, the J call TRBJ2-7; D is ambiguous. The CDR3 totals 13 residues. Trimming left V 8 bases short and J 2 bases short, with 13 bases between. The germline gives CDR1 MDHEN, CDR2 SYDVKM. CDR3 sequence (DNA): TGTGCCAGCGGTCCCGGCGGAGCCTACGAGCAGTACTTC. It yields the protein CASGPGGAYEQYF.

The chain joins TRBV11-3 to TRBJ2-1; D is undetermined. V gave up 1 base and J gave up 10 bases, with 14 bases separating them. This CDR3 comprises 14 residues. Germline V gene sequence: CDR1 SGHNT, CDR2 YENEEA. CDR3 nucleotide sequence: TGTGCCAGCAGCTTAGGCCCGCCCTCAAGCGAGCAGTTCTTC. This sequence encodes CASSLGPPSSEQFF.

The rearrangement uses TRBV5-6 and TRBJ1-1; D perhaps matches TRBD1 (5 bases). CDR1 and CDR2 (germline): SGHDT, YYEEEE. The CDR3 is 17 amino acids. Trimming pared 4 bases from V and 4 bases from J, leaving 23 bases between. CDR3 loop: CASSPQRAGRFSTEAFF. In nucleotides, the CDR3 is TGTGCCAGCAGCCCCCAGCGGGCAGGGCGGTTTAGCACTGAAGCTTTCTTT. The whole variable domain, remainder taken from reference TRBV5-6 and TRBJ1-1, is DAGVTQSPTHLIKTRGQQVTLRCSPKSGHDTVSWYQQALGQGPQFIFQYYEEEERQRGNFPDRFSGHQFPNYSSELNVNALLLGDSALYLCASSPQRAGRFSTEAFFGQGTRLTVV.

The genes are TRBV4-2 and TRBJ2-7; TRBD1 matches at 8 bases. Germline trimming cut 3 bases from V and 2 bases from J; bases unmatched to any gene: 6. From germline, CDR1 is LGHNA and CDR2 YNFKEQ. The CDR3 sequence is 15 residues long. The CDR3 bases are TGTGCCAGCAGCCACTCGACAGGGGTGCCCTACGAGCAGTACTTC. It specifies CASSHSTGVPYEQYF.

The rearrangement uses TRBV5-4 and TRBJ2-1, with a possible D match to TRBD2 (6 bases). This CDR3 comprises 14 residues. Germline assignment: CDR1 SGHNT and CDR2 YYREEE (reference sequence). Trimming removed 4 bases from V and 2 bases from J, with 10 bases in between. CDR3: CASSPGGTYNEQFF. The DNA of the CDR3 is TGTGCCAGCAGCCCGGGCGGGACCTACAATGAGCAGTTCTTC.

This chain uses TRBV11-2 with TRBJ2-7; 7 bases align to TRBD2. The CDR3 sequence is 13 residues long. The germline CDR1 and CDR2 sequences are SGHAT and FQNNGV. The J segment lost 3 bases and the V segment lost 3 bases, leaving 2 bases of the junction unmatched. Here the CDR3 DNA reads TGTGCCAGCAGCTTCGGGACTAACTACGAGCAGTACTTC. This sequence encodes CASSFGTNYEQYF.

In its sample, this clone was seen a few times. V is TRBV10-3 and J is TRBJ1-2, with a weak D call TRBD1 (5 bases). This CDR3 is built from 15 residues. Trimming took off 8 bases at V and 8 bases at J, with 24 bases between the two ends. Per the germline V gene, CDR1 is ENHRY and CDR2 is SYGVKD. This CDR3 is CAIGRPEGARGGYTF. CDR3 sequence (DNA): TGTGCCATCGGACGTCCCGAAGGAGCTAGGGGAGGCTACACCTTC.

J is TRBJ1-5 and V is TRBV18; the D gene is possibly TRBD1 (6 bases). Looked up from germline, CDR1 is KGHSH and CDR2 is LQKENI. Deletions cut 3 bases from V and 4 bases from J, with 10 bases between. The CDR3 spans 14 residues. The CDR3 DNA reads TGTGCCAGCTCACCGGGTAGGGGGAATCAGCCCCAGCATTTT. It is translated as CASSPGRGNQPQHF.

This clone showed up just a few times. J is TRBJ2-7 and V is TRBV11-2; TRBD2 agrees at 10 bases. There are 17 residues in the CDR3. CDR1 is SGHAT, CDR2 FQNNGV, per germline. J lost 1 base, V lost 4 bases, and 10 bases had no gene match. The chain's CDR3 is CASSSPSSGRGSYEQYF. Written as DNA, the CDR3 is TGTGCCAGCAGCTCACCCTCTAGCGGGAGAGGGTCCTACGAGCAGTACTTC.